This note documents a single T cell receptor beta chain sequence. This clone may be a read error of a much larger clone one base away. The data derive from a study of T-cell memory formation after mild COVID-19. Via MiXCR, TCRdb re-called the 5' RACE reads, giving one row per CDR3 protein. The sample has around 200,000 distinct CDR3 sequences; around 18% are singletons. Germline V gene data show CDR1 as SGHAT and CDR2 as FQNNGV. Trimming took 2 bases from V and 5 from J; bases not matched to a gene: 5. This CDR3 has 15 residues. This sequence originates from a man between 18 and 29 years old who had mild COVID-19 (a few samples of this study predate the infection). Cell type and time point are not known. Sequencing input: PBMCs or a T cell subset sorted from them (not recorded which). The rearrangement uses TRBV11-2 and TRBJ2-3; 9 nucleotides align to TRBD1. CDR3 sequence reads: CASSLTGGVEDTQYF. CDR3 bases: TGTGCCAGCAGCTTAACAGGGGGCGTTGAAGATACGCAGTATTTT.